The 17 T cell receptor beta chains given below trace back to one sample, sequenced in a study of shared clonotypes between healthy human individuals. TCRdb keeps only in-frame clones here, not all; method: immunoSEQ multiplex PCR. Of more than 2 million clones listed, under 97% were seen once; the top ten hold 0.1% to 0.15%. Source material: naive CD4+ T cells sorted from blood. As to subset: CD45RA+ positively selected. The receptors were sampled from a man aged 18 to 29 in good health.

V is TRBV7-2 and J is TRBJ1-5; 9 bases match TRBD1. Trimming took 1 base from V and 5 from J; bases not matched to a gene: 3. The CDR3 sequence is 15 residues long. From germline, CDR1 is SGHTA and CDR2 FQGNSA. The CDR3 region is CASSLDRGQDQPQHF. The CDR3 nucleotides read TGTGCCAGCAGCTTAGACAGGGGGCAGGATCAGCCCCAGCATTTT.

This chain uses TRBV29-1 with TRBJ1-3; a possible D gene is TRBD1 (5 bases). The CDR3 totals 15 residues. V lost 4 bases to trimming and J lost 2 bases, with 15 bases between them. From germline, CDR1 is SQVTM and CDR2 ANQGSEA. The DNA for the CDR3 is TGCAGCGTTGTGCTGGGGACGACAACTGGAAACACCATATATTTT. It codes for CSVVLGTTTGNTIYF. Full variable domain (remainder filled in from reference TRBV29-1 and TRBJ1-3): SAVISQKPSRDICQRGTSLTIQCQVDSQVTMMFWYRQQPGQSLTLIATANQGSEATYESGFVIDKFPISRPNLTFSTLTVSNMSPEDSSIYLCSVVLGTTTGNTIYFGEGSWLTVV.

V and J are TRBV19 and TRBJ1-1, with D perhaps TRBD1 (5 bases). V gave up 6 bases and J gave up 5 bases, with 19 bases separating them. The CDR3 contains 15 residues. CDR1 and CDR2 from the germline V gene are LNHDA and SQIVND (reference sequence). CDR3 nucleotide sequence: TGTGCCAGTAGCCCCTGGGGGGGGTTCGGAACTGAAGCTTTCTTT. It yields the protein CASSPWGGFGTEAFF. The whole variable domain, remainder taken from reference TRBV19 and TRBJ1-1, is DGGITQSPKYLFRKEGQNVTLSCEQNLNHDAMYWYRQDPGQGLRLIYYSQIVNDFQKGDIAEGYSVSREKKESFPLTVTSAQKNPTAFYLCASSPWGGFGTEAFFGQGTRLTVV.

CDR3 sequence (DNA): TGTGCCAGCAGTGATAGTCTGGGGAGCTCCTATAATTCACCCCTCCACTTT. This sequence encodes CASSDSLGSSYNSPLHF. The genes are TRBV2 and TRBJ1-6; D is uncertain. The CDR3 spans 17 residues. The germline V gene encodes CDR1 SNHLY and CDR2 FYNNEI. Trimming took off 3 bases at V and 0 bases at J, with 12 bases between the two ends. The full variable domain, in which reference TRBV2 and TRBJ1-6 provide the parts outside the CDR3, is EPEVTQTPSHQVTQMGQEVILRCVPISNHLYFYWYRQILGQKVEFLVSFYNNEISEKSEIFDDQFSVERPDGSNFTLKIRSTKLEDSAMYFCASSDSLGSSYNSPLHFGNGTRLTVT.

V and J are TRBV20-1 and TRBJ2-7, with D tentatively TRBD2 (6 bases). This CDR3 contains 11 residues. Germline loops: CDR1 DFQATT, CDR2 SNEGSKA (reference sequence). The V gene lost 6 bases and the J gene lost 5 bases, with 11 bases spanning the gap. The CDR3 DNA is TGCAGTGCCCGGAGGGCCCACGAGCAGTACTTC. It specifies CSARRAHEQYF.

This chain connects TRBV25-1 to TRBJ2-7; D might be TRBD2 (5 bases). V lost 3 bases and J 2 bases, leaving 8 bases between the germline ends. This CDR3 spans 13 amino acids. CDR1 and CDR2 (germline): MGHDK, SYGVNS. The CDR3 bases are TGTGCCAGCAGTGAGACCGGGACCTACGAGCAGTACTTC. Amino acids: CASSETGTYEQYF.

The chain carries TRBV6-5 and TRBJ1-6; no firm D call. Trimming removed 0 bases at V and 8 bases at J, with 11 bases between. Germline V gives CDR1 MNHEY, CDR2 SVGAGI. There are 15 residues in the CDR3. The CDR3 bases are TGTGCCAGCAGTTACTCAGTTTGGATTTATTCACCCCTCCACTTT. Residues: CASSYSVWIYSPLHF.

The rearrangement joins TRBV11-2 to TRBJ2-3; no clear D gene. Trimming removed 2 bases at V and 6 bases at J, with 6 bases between. Germline V lookup: CDR1 SGHAT, CDR2 FQNNGV. CDR3 size: 12 residues. The CDR3 region is CASSLNEDTQYF. The DNA of the CDR3 is TGTGCCAGCAGCTTAAACGAGGATACGCAGTATTTT.

The V and J genes are TRBV2 and TRBJ1-1, with a tentative D call TRBD1 (6 bases). Germline values: CDR1 SNHLY, CDR2 FYNNEI. V lost 8 bases and J 1 base, leaving 11 bases between the germline ends. The CDR3 consists of 13 residues. For the CDR3, the DNA is TGTGCCAGCGGACGGGGGCCGAACACTGAAGCTTTCTTT. It encodes CASGRGPNTEAFF.

This clone was observed a single time. The chain is built from TRBV9 and TRBJ1-3; D might be TRBD1 (5 bases). Germline lookup yields CDR1 SGDLS and CDR2 YYNGEE. The CDR3 extends over 15 amino acids. The V end was cut by 4 bases, the J end by 0 bases, with 11 bases between. The CDR3 bases are TGTGCCAGCAGCCCAGATGGGGCCTCTGGAAACACCATATATTTT. The encoded protein is CASSPDGASGNTIYF.

The chain has TRBV30 and TRBJ2-7; 7 positions agree with TRBD2. The germline gives CDR1 GTSNPN, CDR2 SVGIG (reference sequence). V lost 0 bases, J lost 4 bases, and 9 bases stayed unmatched. The CDR3 extends over 15 amino acids. In DNA, the CDR3 is TGTGCCTGGAGTGTACGGGGGAGGGGAGGGTACGAGCAGTACTTC. It codes for CAWSVRGRGGYEQYF.

The chain joins TRBV5-6 to TRBJ2-7, with TRBD1 identical over 10 bases. The V gene's germline CDR1 is SGHDT and CDR2 YYEEEE. The junction had 4 bases not matched to a gene; V was cut back by 2 bases and J by 2 bases. CDR3 length equals 15 residues. This CDR3 is CASSFRDRGAYEQYF. The CDR3 DNA reads TGTGCCAGCAGCTTCCGGGACAGGGGAGCCTACGAGCAGTACTTC.

The CDR3 nucleotides read TGTGCCAGCAGCTTGGGGACTATTCTCAAAAACATTCAGTACTTC. Protein sequence: CASSLGTILKNIQYF. This chain connects TRBV5-8 to TRBJ2-4; the D gene is possibly TRBD2 (6 bases). CDR3 size: 15 residues. Germline V lookup: CDR1 SGHTS, CDR2 YDEGEE. Trimming pared 0 bases from V and 3 bases from J, leaving 10 bases between.

This CDR3 reads CASRGPGRLFF. As DNA, the CDR3 is TGTGCCAGTCGGGGCCCCGGGCGGCTGTTTTTT. This rearrangement joins TRBV19 to TRBJ1-4; weak D call: TRBD1 (5 bases). Germline V lookup: CDR1 LNHDA, CDR2 SQIVND (reference sequence). Trimming took 8 bases from V and 14 from J, leaving 15 bases between them. The CDR3 length is 11 residues.

The V gene is TRBV7-2, the J gene TRBJ2-3; 8 bases match TRBD1. The V segment lost 5 bases and the J segment 6 bases; nucleotides outside the gene matches: 13. Germline V gene sequence: CDR1 SGHTA, CDR2 FQGNSA. The CDR3 length is 16 residues. The CDR3 DNA follows: TGTGCCAGCAGCGCATACAGTCAGGGGGCTTCGGATACGCAGTATTTT. The encoded protein is CASSAYSQGASDTQYF.

The V gene is TRBV10-1, the J gene TRBJ2-3, with D unresolved. Germline values: CDR1 WNHNN, CDR2 SYGVQD (reference sequence). V was shortened by 5 bases and J by 2 bases, with 11 bases between the two germline ends. The CDR3 runs to 14 residues. CDR3 loop: CASSFSQVTDTQYF. DNA of the CDR3: TGCGCCAGCAGTTTTTCTCAGGTCACAGATACGCAGTATTTT.

This clone appeared once. The chain combines TRBV6-4 with TRBJ1-1, with D hard to call. Looked up from germline, CDR1 is MRHNA and CDR2 is SNTAGT. V lost 0 bases and J 6 bases, leaving 8 bases between the germline ends. The CDR3 sequence is 13 residues long. The CDR3, as DNA: TGTGCCAGCAGTGACTCTGAGAAGGCTGAAGCTTTCTTT. This codes for CASSDSEKAEAFF.